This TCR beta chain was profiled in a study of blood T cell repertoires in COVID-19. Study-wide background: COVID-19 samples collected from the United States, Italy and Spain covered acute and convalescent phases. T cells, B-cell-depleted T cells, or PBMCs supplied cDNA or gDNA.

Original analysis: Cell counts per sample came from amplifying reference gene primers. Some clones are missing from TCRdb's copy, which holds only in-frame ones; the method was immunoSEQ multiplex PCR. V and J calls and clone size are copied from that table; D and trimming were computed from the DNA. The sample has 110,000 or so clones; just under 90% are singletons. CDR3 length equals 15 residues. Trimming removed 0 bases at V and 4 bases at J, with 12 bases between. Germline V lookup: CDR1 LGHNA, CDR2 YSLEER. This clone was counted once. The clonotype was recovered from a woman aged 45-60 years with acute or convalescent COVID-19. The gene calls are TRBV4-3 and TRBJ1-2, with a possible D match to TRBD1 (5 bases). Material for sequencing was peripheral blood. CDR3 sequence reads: CASSQEPGGSYGYTF. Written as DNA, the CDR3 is TGCGCCAGCAGCCAAGAACCCGGGGGTTCCTATGGCTACACCTTC.